These 22 T cell receptor beta chains were all obtained from the same sample, sequenced in a study of T cell responses to AZD1222 COVID-19 vaccine. Some clones are missing from TCRdb's copy, which holds only in-frame ones; the method was immunoSEQ multiplex PCR. The data show about 83,000 clones, around 87% seen once. Material: peripheral blood, obtained on day 0 of MenACWY control vaccination. The receptors here all came from an adult in good health.

The gene calls are TRBV10-1 and TRBJ2-5; D is perhaps TRBD1 (6 bases). The germline gives CDR1 WNHNN, CDR2 SYGVQD (reference sequence). The V end was cut by 0 bases, the J end by 4 bases, with 12 bases between. The CDR3 contains 15 residues. In DNA, the CDR3 is TGCGCCAGCAGTGAGTCAGGCAGGGGCGGAGAGACCCAGTACTTC. Translated: CASSESGRGGETQYF.

The V call is TRBV19, the J call TRBJ2-1, with TRBD2 as a possible D gene (6 bases). The CDR3 is made up of 16 amino acids. Between the trimmed V and J ends, which lost 4 bases and 2 bases, there was a span of 15 bases. CDR1 is LNHDA and CDR2 is SQIVND in the germline V gene (reference sequence). The CDR3 nucleotides are TGTGCCAGTAGTAGAGATAGCGGCCCAGCCTACAATGAGCAGTTCTTC. This sequence encodes CASSRDSGPAYNEQFF.

V and J are TRBV10-1 and TRBJ2-7; tentatively, D is TRBD2 (5 bases). Germline V lookup: CDR1 WNHNN, CDR2 SYGVQD (reference sequence). The CDR3 has 15 residues. The V end was cut by 3 bases, the J end by 4 bases, with 16 bases between. The CDR3 DNA sequence: TGCGCCAGCAGTGACCCTCGGACTCCTCTATACGAGCAGTACTTC. This encodes CASSDPRTPLYEQYF.

V gene TRBV6-5 combines with J gene TRBJ2-1; 8 bases map to TRBD2. The V segment lost 7 bases and the J segment 9 bases; nucleotides outside the gene matches: 14. Germline values: CDR1 MNHEY, CDR2 SVGAGI. This CDR3 region has 15 residues. The CDR3 sequence: CASTSSGSAWSEQFF. CDR3 sequence (DNA): TGTGCCAGCACCTCGAGCGGGAGTGCATGGAGTGAGCAGTTCTTC.

This clone was seen only a few times. The chain links TRBV30 to TRBJ1-3; tentative D call: TRBD1 (5 bases). The CDR3 sequence is 16 residues long. Between the trimmed V and J ends, which lost 2 bases and 1 base, there was a span of 15 bases. The germline V gene has CDR1 GTSNPN and CDR2 SVGIG (reference sequence). The CDR3 DNA reads as TGTGCCTGGAGTCCAGCAGGCAGGGCGTCTGGAAACACCATATATTTT. Translating it yields CAWSPAGRASGNTIYF.

The CDR3 DNA reads TGTGCCAGCAGCTTGGCAGGGGCCAGCTCCTACGAGCAGTACTTC. This gives the protein CASSLAGASSYEQYF. The J gene is TRBJ2-7, the V gene TRBV5-6; tentative D call: TRBD1 (6 bases). CDR3 length: 15 residues. Germline CDR1 is SGHDT and CDR2 is YYEEEE. Deletions cut 0 bases from V and 0 bases from J, with 10 bases between. The entire variable domain, with the rest obtained from reference TRBV5-6 and TRBJ2-7, is as follows: DAGVTQSPTHLIKTRGQQVTLRCSPKSGHDTVSWYQQALGQGPQFIFQYYEEEERQRGNFPDRFSGHQFPNYSSELNVNALLLGDSALYLCASSLAGASSYEQYFGPGTRLTVT.

The CDR3 region has the DNA TGCGCCAGCAGCCAAGGCGGGACAGGGACATATGGCTACACCTTC. This gives the protein CASSQGGTGTYGYTF. The chain links TRBV4-1 to TRBJ1-2, with 9 bases lining up with TRBD1. CDR1 and CDR2 (germline): MGHRA, YSYEKL. This CDR3 is built from 15 residues. V lost 1 base and J lost 5; bases outside the gene matches: 5.

This chain uses TRBV15 with TRBJ1-5; no reliable D call. Germline values: CDR1 LNHNV, CDR2 YYDKDF (reference sequence). The length of the CDR3 is 14 residues. V lost 8 bases and J lost 3, with 14 bases in between. CDR3 loop: CATGKGGYNQPQHF. DNA for the CDR3: TGTGCCACCGGGAAAGGCGGGTACAATCAGCCCCAGCATTTT.

V and J are TRBV28 and TRBJ1-5; perhaps TRBD1 as D (6 bases). CDR1 and CDR2 from the germline V gene are MDHEN and SYDVKM. The CDR3 consists of 15 residues. V was trimmed by 6 bases and J by 0 bases, leaving 12 bases between them. DNA of the CDR3: TGTGCCAGCAGACGAACAGGGTATAGCAATCAGCCCCAGCATTTT. The encoded protein is CASRRTGYSNQPQHF.

The chain is built from TRBV27 and TRBJ2-7; TRBD1 matches at 11 bases. In germline, CDR1 is MNHEY, CDR2 SMNVEV (reference sequence). Trimming at V came to 4 bases and at J to 3 bases, leaving 2 bases not matched to a gene. There are 14 residues in the CDR3. The CDR3 bases are TGTGCCAGCAGTTCCGGGACAGGGGGCTACGAGCAGTACTTC. This translates into CASSSGTGGYEQYF.

The chain carries TRBV3-1 (or the pseudogene TRBV3-2) and TRBJ1-2; 7 bases line up with TRBD1. Losses at the gene ends were 1 base for V and 2 bases for J; bases not matched to a gene: 1. Germline values: CDR1 LGHDT, CDR2 YNNKEL (reference sequence). The CDR3 contains 14 residues. CDR3 region: CASSQGQGNYGYTF. In DNA form, the CDR3 reads TGTGCCAGCAGCCAAGGACAGGGAAACTATGGCTACACCTTC.

This clone was seen a few times. V usage is TRBV27 and J usage is TRBJ2-7, with D perhaps TRBD1 (5 bases). The CDR3 length is 13 residues. Trimming pared 9 bases from V and 6 bases from J, leaving 18 bases between. The germline V gene has CDR1 MNHEY and CDR2 SMNVEV (reference sequence). The DNA of the CDR3 is TGTGCCAGACTAAATCAGGGTCCAGGCGAGCAGTACTTC. Amino acids: CARLNQGPGEQYF.

The gene calls are TRBV9 and TRBJ2-7; D unclear. Per the germline V gene, CDR1 is SGDLS and CDR2 is YYNGEE. With 0 bases removed from V and 6 bases from J, the gap between germline ends came to 13 bases. The CDR3 consists of 14 residues. The CDR3 region is CASSVDEGWGEQYF. The CDR3 bases are TGTGCCAGCAGCGTAGATGAAGGGTGGGGCGAGCAGTACTTC. Supplemented by reference TRBV9 and TRBJ2-7, the full variable domain reads DSGVTQTPKHLITATGQRVTLRCSPRSGDLSVYWYQQSLDQGLQFLIQYYNGEERAKGNILERFSAQQFPDLHSELNLSSLELGDSALYFCASSVDEGWGEQYFGPGTRLTVT.

V gene TRBV15 combines with J gene TRBJ2-7; 9 bases are shared with TRBD1. CDR1 and CDR2 from the germline V gene are LNHNV and YYDKDF (reference sequence). After removal of 0 bases from V and 3 bases from J, the junction contained 3 bases not matched to a gene. The CDR3 is 15 residues long. The DNA of the CDR3 is TGTGCCACCAGCAGAGAAGGGACAGGGTTCTACGAGCAGTACTTC. This encodes CATSREGTGFYEQYF.

This sequence joins TRBV18 and TRBJ1-6; 10 bases are a match to TRBD1. Germline CDR1 and CDR2: KGHSH and LQKENI. The CDR3 sequence is 15 residues long. J was trimmed by 8 bases and V by 3 bases; bases with no gene match: 4. The CDR3 spells CASSPSTGGDSPLHF. CDR3 nucleotides: TGTGCCAGCTCACCCTCGACAGGGGGCGATTCACCCCTCCACTTT.

This clone was seen a few times. V gene TRBV7-9 combines with J gene TRBJ2-1, with D unclear. V shed 3 bases and J shed 9 bases, with 6 bases lying between them. The CDR3 extends over 11 amino acids. Germline V gene lookup returns CDR1 SEHNR and CDR2 FQNEAQ (reference sequence). The CDR3 reads CASSLSGEQFF. The CDR3 DNA is TGTGCCAGCAGCTTGTCCGGTGAGCAGTTCTTC. Complete variable domain (other parts from reference TRBV7-9 and TRBJ2-1): DTGVSQNPRHKITKRGQNVTFRCDPISEHNRLYWYRQTLGQGPEFLTYFQNEAQLEKSRLLSDRFSAERPKGSFSTLEIQRTEQGDSAMYLCASSLSGEQFFGPGTRLTVL.

The chain joins TRBV7-2 to TRBJ2-3; D might be TRBD2 (5 bases). Germline V gene lookup returns CDR1 SGHTA and CDR2 FQGNSA. The CDR3 spans 16 residues. Trimming shortened V by 5 bases and J by 0 bases, and 15 bases separated the two germline ends. The CDR3 bases are TGTGCCAGCAGCATCCCCCTTTCGGGGAGCACAGATACGCAGTATTTT. Amino acid sequence: CASSIPLSGSTDTQYF.

The V and J genes are TRBV4-3 and TRBJ1-2, with D maybe TRBD1 (5 bases). V lost 0 bases and J 6 bases, leaving 17 bases between the germline ends. Per germline, CDR1 LGHNA and CDR2 YSLEER. The CDR3 is 16 residues long. The CDR3 bases are TGCGCCAGCAGCCAAGATAAAACGGGGGGAGAGAATGGCTACACCTTC. Encoded protein: CASSQDKTGGENGYTF.

The chain combines TRBV27 with TRBJ2-7, with D unresolved. This CDR3 contains 16 residues. With 5 bases removed from V and 0 bases from J, the gap between germline ends came to 17 bases. In germline, CDR1 is MNHEY, CDR2 SMNVEV (reference sequence). The CDR3 DNA is TGTGCCAGCAGTCCGACGGACCTGGGCCTCTCCTACGAGCAGTACTTC. Amino acid sequence: CASSPTDLGLSYEQYF.

The V and J genes are TRBV30 and TRBJ2-3; D is unclear. Germline lookup yields CDR1 GTSNPN and CDR2 SVGIG (reference sequence). The V end lost 6 bases, the J end lost 0 bases, and 7 bases lay between the germline ends. This CDR3 spans 12 amino acids. Written as DNA, the CDR3 is TGTGCCTGTGGGCTTAGCACAGATACGCAGTATTTT. This encodes CACGLSTDTQYF. The entire variable domain, with the rest obtained from reference TRBV30 and TRBJ2-3, is as follows: SQTIHQWPATLVQPVGSPLSLECTVEGTSNPNLYWYRQAAGRGLQLLFYSVGIGQISSEVPQNLSASRPQDRQFILSSKKLLLSDSGFYLCACGLSTDTQYFGPGTRLTVL.

The CDR3 DNA reads TGTGCCAGCGCTCAGAGGTTCCCCGGAAACACCATATATTTT. Translation: CASAQRFPGNTIYF. The rearrangement links TRBV28 to TRBJ1-3; D gene unclear. The CDR3 is 14 amino acids. V lost 8 bases and J 4 bases, leaving 15 bases between the germline ends. Germline CDR1 and CDR2: MDHEN and SYDVKM.

The V call is TRBV28, the J call TRBJ1-1; D perhaps matches TRBD1 (5 bases). Trimming took off 8 bases at V and 4 bases at J, with 14 bases between the two ends. Germline CDR1 MDHEN, CDR2 SYDVKM. The length of the CDR3 is 13 residues. CDR3 residues: CASHTRVSTEAFF. The CDR3 DNA follows: TGTGCCAGCCACACCAGGGTGAGCACTGAAGCTTTCTTT. Combining the CDR3 with reference TRBV28 and TRBJ1-1 gives the whole variable domain DVKVTQSSRYLVKRTGEKVFLECVQDMDHENMFWYRQDPGLGLRLIYFSYDVKMKEKGDIPEGYSVSREKKERFSLILESASTNQTSMYLCASHTRVSTEAFFGQGTRLTVV.